Presented here are 32 T cell receptor beta chains from one specimen sequenced in a study of cytomegalovirus exposure and HLA in healthy donors. A multiplex PCR was run with 60 Vbeta primers and 13 Jbeta primers. Libraries were prepared by immunoSEQ multiplex PCR; TCRdb keeps only in-frame clonotypes and omits some of them. The top ten hold 1.5% to 2% of the sample, which has 140,000 or so clones, nearly 80% seen once. Sequenced sample: PBMCs. These receptors were collected from a woman in her twenties or thirties in good health and CMV-seronegative.

The rearrangement joins TRBV18 to TRBJ2-3; tentatively, D is TRBD2 (6 bases). V was clipped by 3 bases and J by 2 bases, with 12 bases between them. Germline-derived CDR1 and CDR2 are KGHSH and LQKENI. The CDR3 totals 15 residues. In nucleotides, the CDR3 is TGTGCCAGCTCACCCGCGGGGAGCCCCACAGATACGCAGTATTTT. Its protein is CASSPAGSPTDTQYF.

The V gene is TRBV7-6, the J gene TRBJ1-2; D not resolved. V lost 1 base to trimming and J lost 0 bases, with 9 bases between them. The CDR3 runs 15 residues. Germline CDR1 and CDR2: SGHVS and FNYEAQ. Written as DNA, the CDR3 is TGTGCCAGCAGCTTAGACCAGGTGGCTAACTATGGCTACACCTTC. Its translation: CASSLDQVANYGYTF.

Only a few counts were recorded for this clone. The gene calls are TRBV19 and TRBJ2-5, with D perhaps matching TRBD1 (6 bases). The length of the CDR3 is 13 residues. Germline-derived CDR1 and CDR2 are LNHDA and SQIVND (reference sequence). Deletions cut 5 bases from V and 1 base from J, with 8 bases between. The chain's CDR3 is CASSWTVQETQYF. The DNA for the CDR3 is TGTGCCAGTAGTTGGACAGTCCAAGAGACCCAGTACTTC. The whole variable domain, filled in from reference TRBV19 and TRBJ2-5, reads DGGITQSPKYLFRKEGQNVTLSCEQNLNHDAMYWYRQDPGQGLRLIYYSQIVNDFQKGDIAEGYSVSREKKESFPLTVTSAQKNPTAFYLCASSWTVQETQYFGPGTRLLVL.

In its sample, this clone was seen a few times. CDR3 residues: CASSPAENTIYF. The CDR3 DNA follows: TGTGCCAGCAGCCCGGCGGAAAACACCATATATTTT. The chain combines TRBV6-1 with TRBJ1-3; D is ambiguous. The CDR3 loop spans 12 amino acids. The germline CDR1 and CDR2 sequences are MNHNS and SASEGT. Between the trimmed V and J ends, which lost 6 bases and 6 bases, there was a span of 9 bases.

The chain has TRBV9 and TRBJ1-2; D unresolved. The CDR3 runs 13 residues. Germline V gene sequence: CDR1 SGDLS, CDR2 YYNGEE. Trimming cost V 4 bases and J 3 bases, with 10 bases left between them. This CDR3 is CASSLLQDYGYTF. Here the CDR3 DNA reads TGTGCCAGCAGCCTGCTTCAGGACTATGGCTACACCTTC.

The chain uses TRBV6-6 and TRBJ1-2; a weak D match, TRBD1 (6 bases). V lost 5 bases to trimming and J lost 4 bases, with 14 bases between them. Germline V gives CDR1 MNHNY, CDR2 SVGAGI (reference sequence). The CDR3 covers 14 residues. The CDR3 sequence is CASSLRAGAYGYTF. The CDR3 region has the DNA TGTGCCAGCAGTCTCCGGGCAGGGGCCTATGGCTACACCTTC.

V gene TRBV9 combines with J gene TRBJ1-4, with unresolved D. The CDR3 is 16 residues long. Germline CDR1 is SGDLS and CDR2 is YYNGEE. V was pared by 3 bases and J by 0 bases, with 12 bases between. The CDR3 loop is CASSGPGKATNEKLFF. The CDR3 DNA reads as TGTGCCAGCAGCGGCCCGGGGAAAGCAACTAATGAAAAACTGTTTTTT.

V gene TRBV6-4 combines with J gene TRBJ1-2, with D perhaps TRBD1 (6 bases). Trimming cost V 6 bases and J 0 bases, with 14 bases left between them. CDR1 and CDR2 from the germline V gene are MRHNA and SNTAGT. This CDR3 is 15 amino acids long. CDR3 sequence: CASRTEGGPNYGYTF. CDR3 bases: TGTGCCAGCAGAACAGAGGGGGGGCCTAACTATGGCTACACCTTC.

The chain combines TRBV19 with TRBJ2-1; the match to TRBD1 covers 7 bases. With 2 bases clipped from V and 4 bases from J, the junction kept 2 bases outside the gene matches. This CDR3 comprises 14 residues. CDR1 is LNHDA and CDR2 is SQIVND in the germline V gene (reference sequence). The CDR3 bases are TGTGCCAGTAGTATACGGGACAGATACAATGAGCAGTTCTTC. Protein sequence: CASSIRDRYNEQFF.

The chain employs TRBV28 and TRBJ2-7; 7 bases match TRBD1. The CDR3 sequence is 12 residues long. Germline CDR1 MDHEN, CDR2 SYDVKM. V shed 8 bases and J 2 bases; nucleotides not matched to a gene: 3. CDR3 nucleotides: TGTGCCAGCTCAGACAGGGCCTACGAGCAGTACTTC. It codes for CASSDRAYEQYF. The full variable domain, in which reference TRBV28 and TRBJ2-7 provide the parts outside the CDR3, is DVKVTQSSRYLVKRTGEKVFLECVQDMDHENMFWYRQDPGLGLRLIYFSYDVKMKEKGDIPEGYSVSREKKERFSLILESASTNQTSMYLCASSDRAYEQYFGPGTRLTVT.

The V gene is TRBV30, the J gene TRBJ1-4, with 7 bases fitting TRBD1. The germline V gene encodes CDR1 GTSNPN and CDR2 SVGIG (reference sequence). Losses at the gene ends were 1 base for V and 3 bases for J; bases not matched to a gene: 5. CDR3 size: 15 residues. As DNA, the CDR3 is TGTGCCTGGAGTGCCGCGGGACAGTCTAATGAAAAACTGTTTTTT. This sequence encodes CAWSAAGQSNEKLFF. Complete variable domain (other parts from reference TRBV30 and TRBJ1-4): SQTIHQWPATLVQPVGSPLSLECTVEGTSNPNLYWYRQAAGRGLQLLFYSVGIGQISSEVPQNLSASRPQDRQFILSSKKLLLSDSGFYLCAWSAAGQSNEKLFFGSGTQLSVL.

The chain carries TRBV6-1 and TRBJ1-1, with TRBD1 as a possible D gene (5 bases). Deletions cut 2 bases from V and 7 bases from J, with 8 bases between. The germline V gene has CDR1 MNHNS and CDR2 SASEGT. This CDR3 has 12 residues. CDR3 in DNA: TGTGCCAGCAGTGAACTTCAGGGTGAAGCTTTCTTT. Translating it yields CASSELQGEAFF.

The rearrangement joins TRBV7-9 to TRBJ1-1; D is ambiguous. The germline gives CDR1 SEHNR, CDR2 FQNEAQ (reference sequence). The CDR3 is 15 residues long. V lost 5 bases and J lost 2, with 15 bases in between. CDR3 nucleotide sequence: TGTGCCAGCAGCCCTCTAGTCCGAGTCAACACTGAAGCTTTCTTT. Its protein is CASSPLVRVNTEAFF.

V is TRBV6-1 and J is TRBJ1-5; D might be TRBD1 (6 bases). The CDR3 length is 14 residues. The germline gives CDR1 MNHNS, CDR2 SASEGT. Trimming removed 7 bases at V and 5 bases at J, with 15 bases between. The CDR3 coding sequence is TGTGCCAGCAATCTAGGACAGATTCATCAGCCCCAGCATTTT. Amino acids: CASNLGQIHQPQHF.

This clone has only one observation. The chain carries TRBV9 and TRBJ2-7; unclear D gene. The CDR3 is 14 amino acids. Germline values: CDR1 SGDLS, CDR2 YYNGEE. Trimming pared 0 bases from V and 2 bases from J, leaving 9 bases between. Here the CDR3 reads CASSVDPLAYEQYF. The CDR3 coding sequence is TGTGCCAGCAGCGTAGACCCCCTAGCCTACGAGCAGTACTTC.

The rearrangement links TRBV5-1 to TRBJ2-7; D might be TRBD2 (5 bases). CDR1 is SGHRS and CDR2 is YFSETQ in the germline V gene. Trimming shortened V by 4 bases and J by 3 bases, and 11 bases separated the two germline ends. The CDR3 covers 13 residues. The CDR3 is CASSPFGSYEQYF. DNA of the CDR3: TGCGCCAGCAGCCCCTTTGGGAGCTACGAGCAGTACTTC.

The V and J genes are TRBV10-2 and TRBJ2-1; TRBD2 agrees at 9 bases. The V and J ends lost 1 base and 1 base, in that order; junction bases with no gene match: 2. The CDR3 runs to 16 residues. CDR1 is WSHSY and CDR2 is SAAADI in the germline V gene. CDR3 DNA: TGCGCCAGCAGTGAGTTTCTAGCGGGGTCCTACAATGAGCAGTTCTTC. It encodes CASSEFLAGSYNEQFF.

The rearrangement uses TRBV5-1 and TRBJ2-3; D might be TRBD1 (5 bases). The CDR3 consists of 17 residues. Germline assignment: CDR1 SGHRS and CDR2 YFSETQ. The V and J ends lost 0 bases and 2 bases respectively, with 16 bases between them. DNA of the CDR3: TGCGCCAGCAGCTTGGCCGATCAGGGATCTCACACAGATACGCAGTATTTT. It yields the protein CASSLADQGSHTDTQYF.

The chain carries TRBV5-1 and TRBJ2-7; TRBD2 might be the D (5 bases). Germline V CDR1 and CDR2: SGHRS, YFSETQ. The CDR3 totals 15 residues. V shed 0 bases and J shed 3 bases, with 13 bases lying between them. The CDR3 nucleotides are TGCGCCAGCAGCTTGGAGCTCCTTCGGGGCTACGAGCAGTACTTC. Amino acids: CASSLELLRGYEQYF. The full variable domain, completed using reference TRBV5-1 and TRBJ2-7, is KAGVTQTPRYLIKTRGQQVTLSCSPISGHRSVSWYQQTPGQGLQFLFEYFSETQRNKGNFPGRFSGRQFSNSRSEMNVSTLELGDSALYLCASSLELLRGYEQYFGPGTRLTVT.

This chain joins TRBV10-2 and TRBJ1-3; D call uncertain. The CDR3 is made up of 16 amino acids. V was clipped by 3 bases and J by 0 bases, with 12 bases between them. Germline V gene sequence: CDR1 WSHSY, CDR2 SAAADI. The CDR3 region is CASSDTGLNSGNTIYF. The CDR3 DNA reads TGCGCCAGCAGTGACACTGGGCTGAACTCTGGAAACACCATATATTTT.

Only one count was recorded for this clone. The chain uses TRBV4-3 and TRBJ2-7, with a tentative D call TRBD2 (5 bases). The germline V gene encodes CDR1 LGHNA and CDR2 YSLEER. Trimming removed 0 bases from V and 6 bases from J, with 15 bases in between. The CDR3 spans 15 residues. The CDR3 region has the DNA TGCGCCAGCAGCCAAGATCTGAGCGGACGGGGCGAGCAGTACTTC. Translation: CASSQDLSGRGEQYF.

The rearrangement links TRBV11-1 to TRBJ2-2; D is unresolved. V lost 3 bases to trimming and J lost 4 bases, with 15 bases between them. Germline-derived CDR1 and CDR2 are SGHAT and FQDESV (reference sequence). There are 16 residues in the CDR3. CDR3 in amino acids: CASSFEALVLTGELFF. The CDR3 DNA follows: TGTGCCAGCAGCTTTGAGGCTTTAGTTCTCACCGGGGAGCTGTTTTTT.

The chain uses TRBV11-3 and TRBJ2-1, with TRBD2 matching 12 bases. CDR3 length: 15 residues. V was pared by 4 bases and J by 6 bases, with 4 bases of the junction left unmatched. Germline assignment: CDR1 SGHNT and CDR2 YENEEA. CDR3 coding DNA: TGTGCCAGCAGCTCCACTAGCGGGGGGCCCAATGAGCAGTTCTTC. Its translation is CASSSTSGGPNEQFF.

The chain links TRBV9 to TRBJ2-6; 8 bases fit TRBD1. Germline CDR1 reads SGDLS; CDR2 reads YYNGEE. The CDR3 has 17 amino acids. V trimming: 3 bases; J trimming: 2 bases; junction bases outside the gene matches: 7. DNA of the CDR3: TGTGCCAGCAGCGGAACCCAACAGGGGGCTGGGGCCAACGTCCTGACTTTC. Translating gives CASSGTQQGAGANVLTF.

The table lists this clone with a few counts. V gene TRBV10-2 combines with J gene TRBJ1-6, with TRBD1 identical over 7 bases. Germline V gives CDR1 WSHSY, CDR2 SAAADI. J gave up 14 bases and V 3 bases, and 10 bases lay outside the gene matches. The CDR3 has 14 residues. The CDR3 loop reads CASSDQSTGNTLHF. The CDR3 nucleotides are TGCGCCAGCAGTGATCAATCGACAGGGAATACCCTCCACTTT.

The V and J genes are TRBV6-6 and TRBJ2-1; 13 positions agree with TRBD2. The germline gives CDR1 MNHNY, CDR2 SVGAGI (reference sequence). CDR3 size: 15 residues. Germline trimming cut 6 bases from V and 6 bases from J; bases unmatched to any gene: 5. DNA of the CDR3: TGTGCCAGCAGCTCCGGGACTAGCGGGGCCAATGAGCAGTTCTTC. Translated: CASSSGTSGANEQFF.

This chain connects TRBV5-1 to TRBJ2-1, with D perhaps matching TRBD2 (5 bases). Germline V gene lookup returns CDR1 SGHRS and CDR2 YFSETQ. V shed 4 bases and J shed 0 bases, with 8 bases lying between them. There are 14 residues in the CDR3. The CDR3 is CASSPGFSYNEQFF. CDR3 sequence (DNA): TGCGCCAGCAGCCCGGGATTCTCCTACAATGAGCAGTTCTTC.

The V and J genes are TRBV9 and TRBJ1-2; the D is unclear. CDR1 is SGDLS, CDR2 YYNGEE, per germline. The CDR3 extends over 12 amino acids. V was clipped by 0 bases and J by 8 bases, with 8 bases between them. CDR3 coding DNA: TGTGCCAGCAGCGTAGACGAGGTCGGCTACACCTTC. This encodes CASSVDEVGYTF.

The V and J genes are TRBV19 and TRBJ2-3; 9 nucleotides align to TRBD2. Germline assignment: CDR1 LNHDA and CDR2 SQIVND (reference sequence). J was trimmed by 4 bases and V by 6 bases; bases with no gene match: 11. This CDR3 comprises 16 residues. The CDR3 DNA follows: TGTGCCAGTAGGGCGGGGGCTAGCGGGGTGTCAGATACGCAGTATTTT. This encodes CASRAGASGVSDTQYF.

This clone has a handful of counts. This chain connects TRBV2 to TRBJ1-2; D uncertain. CDR1 and CDR2 from the germline V gene are SNHLY and FYNNEI. This CDR3 region has 13 residues. The germline V and J ends were trimmed by 6 bases and 1 base, with 9 bases remaining between them. CDR3 loop: CASRETGNYGYTF. The CDR3 DNA follows: TGTGCCAGCAGGGAAACGGGTAACTATGGCTACACCTTC. The whole variable domain, filled in from reference TRBV2 and TRBJ1-2, reads EPEVTQTPSHQVTQMGQEVILRCVPISNHLYFYWYRQILGQKVEFLVSFYNNEISEKSEIFDDQFSVERPDGSNFTLKIRSTKLEDSAMYFCASRETGNYGYTFGSGTRLTVV.

The chain carries TRBV7-8 and TRBJ2-3; 8 nucleotides align to TRBD2. Looked up from germline, CDR1 is SGHVS and CDR2 is FQNEAQ. Losses at the gene ends were 6 bases for V and 4 bases for J; bases not matched to a gene: 9. CDR3 length: 15 amino acids. This chain's CDR3 is CASSHGGGKSDTQYF. The CDR3 DNA is TGTGCCAGCAGTCACGGGGGGGGCAAGTCAGATACGCAGTATTTT.

The rearrangement uses TRBV6-1 and TRBJ1-5, with D possibly TRBD1 on 5 matching bases. Trimming left V 10 bases short and J 3 bases short, with 13 bases between. The CDR3 has 13 amino acids. In germline, CDR1 is MNHNS, CDR2 SASEGT. CDR3 protein: CATKDTNNQPQHF. CDR3 nucleotide sequence: TGTGCCACCAAGGACACCAACAATCAGCCCCAGCATTTT.